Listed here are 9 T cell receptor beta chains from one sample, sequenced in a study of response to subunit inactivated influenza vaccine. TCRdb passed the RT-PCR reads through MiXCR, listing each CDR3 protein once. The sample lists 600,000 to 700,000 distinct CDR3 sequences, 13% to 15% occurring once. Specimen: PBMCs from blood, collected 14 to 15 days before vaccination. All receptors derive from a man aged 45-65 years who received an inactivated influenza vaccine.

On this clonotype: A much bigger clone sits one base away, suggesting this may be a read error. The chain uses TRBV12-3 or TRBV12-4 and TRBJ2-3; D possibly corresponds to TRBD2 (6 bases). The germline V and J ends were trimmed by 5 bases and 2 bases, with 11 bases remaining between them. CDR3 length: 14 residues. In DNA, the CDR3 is TGTGCCAGCAGTAATACGGGGGACACAGATACGCAGTATTTT. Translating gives CASSNTGDTDTQYF.

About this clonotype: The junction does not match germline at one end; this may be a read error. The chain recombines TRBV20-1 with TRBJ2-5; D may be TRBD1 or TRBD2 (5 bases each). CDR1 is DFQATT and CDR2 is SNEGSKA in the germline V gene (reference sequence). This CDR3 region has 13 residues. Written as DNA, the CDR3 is TGCAGAGCTAGGGACGGACTTCTAGAGACCCAGTACTTC. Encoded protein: CRARDGLLETQYF.

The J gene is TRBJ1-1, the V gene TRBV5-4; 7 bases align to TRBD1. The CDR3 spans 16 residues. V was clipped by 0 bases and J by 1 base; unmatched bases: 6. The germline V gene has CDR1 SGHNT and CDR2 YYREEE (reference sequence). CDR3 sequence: CASSLGPTGKNTEAFF. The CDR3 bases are TGTGCCAGCAGCTTGGGTCCGACAGGGAAGAACACTGAAGCTTTCTTT.

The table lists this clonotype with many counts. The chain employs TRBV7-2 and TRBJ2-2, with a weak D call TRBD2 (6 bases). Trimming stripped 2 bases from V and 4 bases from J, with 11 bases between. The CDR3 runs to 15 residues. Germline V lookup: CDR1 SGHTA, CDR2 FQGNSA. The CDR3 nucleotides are TGTGCCAGCAGCTTATCCGGGAGTGGCACCGGGGAGCTGTTTTTT. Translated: CASSLSGSGTGELFF.

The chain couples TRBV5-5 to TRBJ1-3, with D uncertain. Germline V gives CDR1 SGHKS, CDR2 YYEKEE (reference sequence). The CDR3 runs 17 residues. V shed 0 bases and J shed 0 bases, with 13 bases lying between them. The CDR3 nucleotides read TGTGCCAGCAGCTTGGCTTCGGGGTTTCCCTCTGGAAACACCATATATTTT. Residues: CASSLASGFPSGNTIYF. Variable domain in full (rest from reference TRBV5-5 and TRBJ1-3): DAGVTQSPTHLIKTRGQQVTLRCSPISGHKSVSWYQQVLGQGPQFIFQYYEKEERGRGNFPDRFSARQFPNYSSELNVNALLLGDSALYLCASSLASGFPSGNTIYFGEGSWLTVV.

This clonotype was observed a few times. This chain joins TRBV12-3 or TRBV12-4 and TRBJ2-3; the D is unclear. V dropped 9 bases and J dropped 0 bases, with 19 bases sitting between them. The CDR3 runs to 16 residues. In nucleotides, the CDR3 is TGTGCCAGTCCTCAATCCCCAGTTCCTAGCACAGATACGCAGTATTTT. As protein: CASPQSPVPSTDTQYF.

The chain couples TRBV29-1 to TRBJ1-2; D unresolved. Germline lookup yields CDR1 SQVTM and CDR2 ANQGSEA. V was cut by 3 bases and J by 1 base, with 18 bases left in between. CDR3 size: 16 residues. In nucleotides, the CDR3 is TGCAGCGTTGACAGTCGGGGTACCGCTCTTAACTATGGCTACACCTTC. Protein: CSVDSRGTALNYGYTF.

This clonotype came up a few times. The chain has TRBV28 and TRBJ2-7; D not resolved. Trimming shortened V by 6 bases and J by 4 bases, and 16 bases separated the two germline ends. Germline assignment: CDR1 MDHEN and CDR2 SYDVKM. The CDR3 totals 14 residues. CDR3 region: CASSLPITPYEQYF. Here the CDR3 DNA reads TGTGCCAGCAGCCTCCCTATAACCCCTTACGAGCAGTACTTC.

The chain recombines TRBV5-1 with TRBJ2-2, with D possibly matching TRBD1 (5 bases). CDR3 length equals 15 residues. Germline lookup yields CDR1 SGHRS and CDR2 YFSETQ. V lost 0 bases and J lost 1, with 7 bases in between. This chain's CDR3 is CASSLEGMNTGELFF. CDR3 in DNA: TGCGCCAGCAGCTTGGAGGGGATGAACACCGGGGAGCTGTTTTTT.